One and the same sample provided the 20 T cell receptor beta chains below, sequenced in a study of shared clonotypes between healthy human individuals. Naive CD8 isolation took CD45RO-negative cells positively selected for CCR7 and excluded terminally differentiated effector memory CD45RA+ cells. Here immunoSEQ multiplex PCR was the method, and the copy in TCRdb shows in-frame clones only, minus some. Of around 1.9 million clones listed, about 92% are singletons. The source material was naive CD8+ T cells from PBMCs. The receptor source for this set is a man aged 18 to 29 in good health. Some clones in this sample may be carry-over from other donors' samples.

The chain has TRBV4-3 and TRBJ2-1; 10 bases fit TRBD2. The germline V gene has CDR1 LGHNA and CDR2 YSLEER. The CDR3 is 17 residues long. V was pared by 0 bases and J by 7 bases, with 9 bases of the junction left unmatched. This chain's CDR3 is CASSQDRSLAGENEQFF. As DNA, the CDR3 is TGCGCCAGCAGCCAAGATCGTTCGCTAGCGGGAGAAAATGAGCAGTTCTTC.

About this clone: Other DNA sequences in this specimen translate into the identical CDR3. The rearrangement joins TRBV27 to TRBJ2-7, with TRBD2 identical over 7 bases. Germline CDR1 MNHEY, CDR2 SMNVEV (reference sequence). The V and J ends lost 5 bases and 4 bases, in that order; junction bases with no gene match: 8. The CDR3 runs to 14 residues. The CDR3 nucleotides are TGTGCCAGCAGTCTCCGGGACGGGAGGTACGAGCAGTACTTC. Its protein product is CASSLRDGRYEQYF.

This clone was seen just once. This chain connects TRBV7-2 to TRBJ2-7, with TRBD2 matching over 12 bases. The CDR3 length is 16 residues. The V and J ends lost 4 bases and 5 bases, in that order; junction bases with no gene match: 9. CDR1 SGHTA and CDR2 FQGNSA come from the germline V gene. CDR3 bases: TGTGCCAGCAGCTCGCCGACTAGCGGGAGTTTCCACGAGCAGTACTTC. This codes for CASSSPTSGSFHEQYF.

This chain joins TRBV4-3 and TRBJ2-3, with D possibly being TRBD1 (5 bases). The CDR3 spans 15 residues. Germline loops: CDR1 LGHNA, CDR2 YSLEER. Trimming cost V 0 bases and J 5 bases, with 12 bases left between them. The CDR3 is CASSQEEGAGDTQYF. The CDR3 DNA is TGCGCCAGCAGCCAAGAGGAAGGGGCAGGAGATACGCAGTATTTT.

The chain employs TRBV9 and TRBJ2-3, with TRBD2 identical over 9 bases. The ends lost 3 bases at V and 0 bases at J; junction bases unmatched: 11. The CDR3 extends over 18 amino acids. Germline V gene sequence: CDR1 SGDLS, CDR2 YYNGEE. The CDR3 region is CASSAHLLAGKSTDTQYF. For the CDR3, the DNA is TGTGCCAGCAGCGCTCACTTACTAGCGGGTAAAAGCACAGATACGCAGTATTTT.

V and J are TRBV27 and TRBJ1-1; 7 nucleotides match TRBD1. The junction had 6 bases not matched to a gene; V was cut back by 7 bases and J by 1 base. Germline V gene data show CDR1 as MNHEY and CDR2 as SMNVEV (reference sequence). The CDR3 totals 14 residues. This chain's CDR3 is CASKWTGGNTEAFF. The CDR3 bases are TGTGCCAGCAAATGGACAGGAGGGAACACTGAAGCTTTCTTT.

In DNA, the CDR3 is TGTGCCAGCAGCCCACAGGACAGCCGCCTCTATGGCTACACCTTC. Protein sequence: CASSPQDSRLYGYTF. This rearrangement joins TRBV9 to TRBJ1-2; maybe TRBD1 (6 bases). Per germline, CDR1 SGDLS and CDR2 YYNGEE. The CDR3 runs to 15 residues. The V end lost 4 bases, the J end lost 4 bases, and 17 bases lay between the germline ends.

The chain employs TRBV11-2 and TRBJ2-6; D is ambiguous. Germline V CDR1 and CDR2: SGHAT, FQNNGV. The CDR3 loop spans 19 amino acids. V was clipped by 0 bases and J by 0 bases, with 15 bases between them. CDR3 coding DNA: TGTGCCAGCAGCTTAGAACTGTGGAGCAGCAACTCTGGGGCCAACGTCCTGACTTTC. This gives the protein CASSLELWSSNSGANVLTF.

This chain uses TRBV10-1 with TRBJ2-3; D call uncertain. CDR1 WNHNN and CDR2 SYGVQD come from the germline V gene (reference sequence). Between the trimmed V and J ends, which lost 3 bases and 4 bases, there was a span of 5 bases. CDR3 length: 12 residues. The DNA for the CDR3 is TGCGCCAGCAGTGAACTGCCAGATACGCAGTATTTT. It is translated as CASSELPDTQYF.

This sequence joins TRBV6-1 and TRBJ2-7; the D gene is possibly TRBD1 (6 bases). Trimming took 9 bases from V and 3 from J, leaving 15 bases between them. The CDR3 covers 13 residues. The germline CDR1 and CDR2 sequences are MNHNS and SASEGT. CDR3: CASQFRGNYEQYF. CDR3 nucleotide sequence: TGTGCCAGTCAATTCAGGGGCAACTACGAGCAGTACTTC.

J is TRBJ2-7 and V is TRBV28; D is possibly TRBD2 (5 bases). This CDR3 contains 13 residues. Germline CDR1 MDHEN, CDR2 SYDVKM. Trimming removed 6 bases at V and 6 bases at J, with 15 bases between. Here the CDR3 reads CASSAPRGSEQYF. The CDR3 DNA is TGTGCCAGCAGCGCCCCCCGGGGATCCGAGCAGTACTTC.

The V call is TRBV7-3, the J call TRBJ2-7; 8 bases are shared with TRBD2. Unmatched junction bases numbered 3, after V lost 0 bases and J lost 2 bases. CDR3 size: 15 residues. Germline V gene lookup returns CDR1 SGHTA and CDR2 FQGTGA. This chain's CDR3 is CASSLTPGLAYEQYF. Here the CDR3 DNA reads TGTGCCAGCAGCTTAACCCCGGGACTAGCCTACGAGCAGTACTTC. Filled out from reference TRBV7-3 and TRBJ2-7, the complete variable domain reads GAGVSQTPSNKVTEKGKYVELRCDPISGHTALYWYRQSLGQGPEFLIYFQGTGAADDSGLPNDRFFAVRPEGSVSTLKIQRTERGDSAVYLCASSLTPGLAYEQYFGPGTRLTVT.

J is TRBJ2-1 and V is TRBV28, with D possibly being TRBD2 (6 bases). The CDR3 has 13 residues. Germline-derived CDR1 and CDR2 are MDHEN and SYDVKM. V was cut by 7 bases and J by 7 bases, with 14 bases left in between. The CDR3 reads CASTRSGWNEQFF. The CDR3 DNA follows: TGTGCCAGCACCAGGAGCGGGTGGAATGAGCAGTTCTTC.

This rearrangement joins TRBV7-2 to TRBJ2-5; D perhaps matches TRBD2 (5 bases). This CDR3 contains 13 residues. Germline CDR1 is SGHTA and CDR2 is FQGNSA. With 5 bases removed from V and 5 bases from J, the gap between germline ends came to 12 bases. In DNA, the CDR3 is TGTGCCAGCAGCACCGGGGTCCGCGAGACCCAGTACTTC. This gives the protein CASSTGVRETQYF.

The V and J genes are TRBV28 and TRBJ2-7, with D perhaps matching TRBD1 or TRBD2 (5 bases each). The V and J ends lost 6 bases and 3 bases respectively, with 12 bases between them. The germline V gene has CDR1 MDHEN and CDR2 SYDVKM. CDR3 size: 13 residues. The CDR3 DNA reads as TGTGCCAGCAGCAAGGGGACGGGCTACGAGCAGTACTTC. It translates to CASSKGTGYEQYF.

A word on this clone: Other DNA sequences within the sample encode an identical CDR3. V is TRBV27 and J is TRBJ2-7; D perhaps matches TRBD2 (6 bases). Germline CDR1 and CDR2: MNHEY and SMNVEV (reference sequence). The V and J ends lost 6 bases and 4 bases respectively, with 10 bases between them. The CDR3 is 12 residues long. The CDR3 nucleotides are TGTGCCAGCAGCACCGGAGGGTACGAGCAGTACTTC. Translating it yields CASSTGGYEQYF.

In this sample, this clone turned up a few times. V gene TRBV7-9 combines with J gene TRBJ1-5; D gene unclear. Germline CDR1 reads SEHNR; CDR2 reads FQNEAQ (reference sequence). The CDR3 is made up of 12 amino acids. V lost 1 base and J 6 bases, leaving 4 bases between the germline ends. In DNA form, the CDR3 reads TGTGCCAGCAGCTTAGAAATTCAGCCCCAGCATTTT. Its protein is CASSLEIQPQHF.

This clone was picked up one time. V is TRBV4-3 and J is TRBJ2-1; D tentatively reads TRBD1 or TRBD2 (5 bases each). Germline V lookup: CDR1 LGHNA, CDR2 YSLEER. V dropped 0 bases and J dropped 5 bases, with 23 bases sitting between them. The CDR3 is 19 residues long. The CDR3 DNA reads TGCGCCAGCAGCCAAGATCCCGGACCAGGGAGTAGCATCCACAATGAGCAGTTCTTC. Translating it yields CASSQDPGPGSSIHNEQFF.

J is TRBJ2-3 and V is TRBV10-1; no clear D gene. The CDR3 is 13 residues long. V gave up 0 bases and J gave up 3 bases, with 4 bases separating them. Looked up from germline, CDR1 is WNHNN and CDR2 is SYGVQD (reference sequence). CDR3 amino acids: CASSESPTDTQYF. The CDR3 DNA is TGCGCCAGCAGTGAGTCCCCGACAGATACGCAGTATTTT.

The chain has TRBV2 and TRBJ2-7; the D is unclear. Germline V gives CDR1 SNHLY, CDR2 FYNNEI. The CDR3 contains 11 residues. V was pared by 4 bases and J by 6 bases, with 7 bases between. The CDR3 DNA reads TGTGCCAGCAGTGTGGGGTTCGAGCAGTACTTC. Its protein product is CASSVGFEQYF.